Each of the 22 T cell receptor beta chains below was sequenced from the same sample in a study of blood T cell repertoires in COVID-19. Data came from immunoSEQ multiplex PCR; TCRdb stores just in-frame clones and leaves some out. Seen here are nearly 50,000 clones, about 84% observed once, and the top ten hold 5.9%. The sequencing input was peripheral blood. The receptors come from a woman between 55 and 75 years old with acute or convalescent COVID-19.

This sequence joins TRBV30 and TRBJ2-1; 8 nucleotides match TRBD2. V trimming: 7 bases; J trimming: 0 bases; junction bases outside the gene matches: 5. CDR1 GTSNPN and CDR2 SVGIG come from the germline V gene (reference sequence). The CDR3 loop spans 14 amino acids. The chain's CDR3 is CAFLAGSSYNEQFF. The CDR3 bases are TGTGCCTTTTTAGCGGGAAGCTCCTACAATGAGCAGTTCTTC.

The chain is built from TRBV9 and TRBJ2-7; TRBD2 matches at 7 bases. V shed 0 bases, J shed 0 bases, and the junction held 6 bases outside the gene matches. Germline values: CDR1 SGDLS, CDR2 YYNGEE. This CDR3 contains 16 residues. The CDR3 nucleotides read TGTGCCAGCAGCGTAGGAAGGGGCGGGAGCTCCTACGAGCAGTACTTC. Residues: CASSVGRGGSSYEQYF.

The chain links TRBV9 to TRBJ1-1; the match to TRBD1 covers 7 bases. The CDR3 consists of 16 residues. Germline V gene data show CDR1 as SGDLS and CDR2 as YYNGEE. J lost 5 bases, V lost 4 bases, and 14 bases had no gene match. This CDR3 is CASSPRGAGPPTEAFF. CDR3 coding DNA: TGTGCCAGCAGCCCCAGGGGGGCAGGTCCCCCTACTGAAGCTTTCTTT.

The rearrangement uses TRBV6-5 and TRBJ1-2; TRBD1 might be the D (5 bases). The CDR3 loop spans 12 amino acids. Germline V CDR1 and CDR2: MNHEY, SVGAGI. V dropped 8 bases and J dropped 7 bases, with 14 bases sitting between them. The DNA of the CDR3 is TGTGCCAGCCTGTCGACGGGGGGTGGCTACACCTTC. It codes for CASLSTGGGYTF.

The rearrangement uses TRBV15 and TRBJ2-2; 12 bases are a match to TRBD1. Trimming removed 3 bases from V and 6 bases from J; junction bases left unmatched: 5. The CDR3 totals 16 residues. Germline CDR1 LNHNV, CDR2 YYDKDF (reference sequence). As DNA, the CDR3 is TGTGCCACCAGCAGTGCCGGGACAGGGGGCCCCGGGGAGCTGTTTTTT. Amino acids: CATSSAGTGGPGELFF.

The chain is built from TRBV6-5 and TRBJ2-2, with D possibly TRBD2 on 5 matching bases. The germline gives CDR1 MNHEY, CDR2 SVGAGI. V lost 6 bases, J lost 0 bases, and 11 bases lay in between. This CDR3 region has 15 residues. In nucleotides, the CDR3 is TGTGCCAGCAGCGGAAGGCGGGCGAACACCGGGGAGCTGTTTTTT. This codes for CASSGRRANTGELFF.

The V call is TRBV30, the J call TRBJ2-1, with D perhaps matching TRBD1 (5 bases). Trimming pared 0 bases from V and 10 bases from J, leaving 10 bases between. Germline-derived CDR1 and CDR2 are GTSNPN and SVGIG (reference sequence). This CDR3 contains 12 residues. The CDR3 sequence: CAWSVQRGEQFF. Here the CDR3 DNA reads TGTGCCTGGAGTGTACAAAGGGGCGAGCAGTTCTTC.

As DNA, the CDR3 is TGTGCCAGCAGCTTGGGAGCGGGAGAGGCCCACAATGAGCAGTTCTTC. Amino acids: CASSLGAGEAHNEQFF. V gene TRBV5-5 combines with J gene TRBJ2-1; 8 nucleotides align to TRBD2. The germline V gene has CDR1 SGHKS and CDR2 YYEKEE (reference sequence). The CDR3 is made up of 16 amino acids. Losses at the gene ends were 0 bases for V and 5 bases for J; bases not matched to a gene: 7.

The CDR3 DNA reads TGCGCCAGCAGCCCCTTACTGCAGGGCTCCTACGAGCAGTACTTC. Translation: CASSPLLQGSYEQYF. This chain joins TRBV4-3 and TRBJ2-7; D may be TRBD1 (5 bases). Germline V gene sequence: CDR1 LGHNA, CDR2 YSLEER. This CDR3 is built from 15 residues. Trimming removed 4 bases from V and 0 bases from J, with 13 bases in between.

V usage is TRBV2 and J usage is TRBJ2-2; 7 bases are shared with TRBD2. Germline lookup yields CDR1 SNHLY and CDR2 FYNNEI. The CDR3 has 14 residues. The V gene end was trimmed by 6 bases and the J gene end by 9 bases; junction bases not matched to a gene: 10. CDR3 loop: CASRGGDSYRELFF. The CDR3 nucleotides are TGTGCCAGCAGGGGAGGGGACTCATACCGGGAGCTGTTTTTT.

This clone came up a few times. The V gene is TRBV6-4, the J gene TRBJ2-1; D perhaps matches TRBD1 (6 bases). This CDR3 comprises 14 residues. CDR1 and CDR2 (germline): MRHNA, SNTAGT. V was clipped by 3 bases and J by 9 bases, with 15 bases between them. The CDR3 here is CASSEVLQGSEQFF. The DNA of the CDR3 is TGTGCCAGCAGTGAGGTACTCCAGGGGTCTGAGCAGTTCTTC.

The chain couples TRBV18 to TRBJ2-2; 9 bases agree with TRBD2. J was trimmed by 6 bases and V by 4 bases; bases with no gene match: 12. This CDR3 contains 17 residues. Germline assignment: CDR1 KGHSH and CDR2 LQKENI. The CDR3 sequence: CASSRTMGLANAGELFF. CDR3 coding DNA: TGTGCCAGCTCACGCACAATGGGACTAGCTAACGCCGGGGAGCTGTTTTTT. Using reference TRBV18 and TRBJ2-2 for the parts outside the CDR3, the full variable domain is NAGVMQNPRHLVRRRGQEARLRCSPMKGHSHVYWYRQLPEEGLKFMVYLQKENIIDESGMPKERFSAEFPKEGPSILRIQQVVRGDSAAYFCASSRTMGLANAGELFFGEGSRLTVL.

This chain uses TRBV6-5 with TRBJ1-1; unclear D gene. From germline, CDR1 is MNHEY and CDR2 SVGAGI. This CDR3 has 15 amino acids. V dropped 6 bases and J dropped 3 bases, with 17 bases sitting between them. CDR3: CASRGAAPPDTEAFF. CDR3 in DNA: TGTGCCAGCAGGGGAGCGGCACCCCCGGACACTGAAGCTTTCTTT.

The genes are TRBV7-3 and TRBJ2-3, with 12 bases identical to TRBD2. CDR1 is SGHTA and CDR2 is FQGTGA in the germline V gene. There are 16 residues in the CDR3. V was pared by 2 bases and J by 5 bases, with 5 bases of the junction left unmatched. DNA of the CDR3: TGTGCCAGCAGCTTACCGGGACTAGCGGGCGAAGATACGCAGTATTTT. It yields the protein CASSLPGLAGEDTQYF.

This clone was seen just once. The chain carries TRBV18 and TRBJ1-3; TRBD1 matches at 7 bases. The CDR3 is 15 residues long. CDR1 is KGHSH, CDR2 LQKENI, per germline. J lost 6 bases, V lost 3 bases, and 8 bases had no gene match. The CDR3 DNA sequence: TGTGCCAGCTCACCCGCCCGACAGGGAGCAAACACCATATATTTT. It yields the protein CASSPARQGANTIYF.

The genes are TRBV6-5 and TRBJ2-1; D possibly corresponds to TRBD1 (6 bases). CDR1 is MNHEY and CDR2 is SVGAGI in the germline V gene. The CDR3 has 15 residues. V shed 7 bases and J shed 0 bases, with 13 bases lying between them. The CDR3 DNA reads TGTGCCAGCACCCCTGGACAGAGCTCCTACAATGAGCAGTTCTTC. Its protein is CASTPGQSSYNEQFF.

This chain uses TRBV11-2 with TRBJ2-5; D unclear. Trimming pared 5 bases from V and 1 base from J, leaving 11 bases between. In germline, CDR1 is SGHAT, CDR2 FQNNGV. CDR3 size: 14 residues. The CDR3 here is CASSLERFQETQYF. CDR3 DNA: TGTGCCAGCAGCCTTGAGAGGTTCCAAGAGACCCAGTACTTC.

The chain uses TRBV5-5 and TRBJ2-1; D call uncertain. The CDR3 spans 11 residues. Trimming cost V 2 bases and J 10 bases, with 7 bases left between them. CDR1 SGHKS and CDR2 YYEKEE come from the germline V gene (reference sequence). The CDR3: CASSFSSEQFF. CDR3 in DNA: TGTGCCAGCAGCTTTTCTTCGGAGCAGTTCTTC.

This sequence joins TRBV18 and TRBJ1-2, with D maybe TRBD1 (5 bases). Germline CDR1 is KGHSH and CDR2 is LQKENI. Trimming pared 0 bases from V and 4 bases from J, leaving 9 bases between. This CDR3 is built from 14 residues. The CDR3 DNA is TGTGCCAGCTCACCACCGACAGCCAGCTATGGCTACACCTTC. Translated, it gives CASSPPTASYGYTF.

The V gene is TRBV9, the J gene TRBJ1-3, with a weak D call TRBD1 (5 bases). CDR3 length: 16 residues. Germline loops: CDR1 SGDLS, CDR2 YYNGEE. V was cut by 1 base and J by 0 bases, with 11 bases left in between. CDR3 nucleotides: TGTGCCAGCAGCGTACAAGGGGAACCCTCTGGAAACACCATATATTTT. This codes for CASSVQGEPSGNTIYF.

The chain uses TRBV6-1 and TRBJ2-5, with a tentative D call TRBD1 (5 bases). Germline V gene lookup returns CDR1 MNHNS and CDR2 SASEGT. CDR3 length equals 14 residues. V lost 3 bases and J 0 bases, leaving 8 bases between the germline ends. The CDR3 region has the DNA TGTGCCAGCAGTGAGGGGCCGTACCAAGAGACCCAGTACTTC. Translation gives CASSEGPYQETQYF.

The genes are TRBV4-3 and TRBJ2-3; 7 positions agree with TRBD2. V was pared by 0 bases and J by 1 base, with 7 bases of the junction left unmatched. The CDR3 runs to 17 residues. Germline CDR1 is LGHNA and CDR2 is YSLEER. CDR3 nucleotides: TGCGCCAGCAGCCAAGACGGACTAGAATTCGGCACAGATACGCAGTATTTT. Its translation: CASSQDGLEFGTDTQYF.